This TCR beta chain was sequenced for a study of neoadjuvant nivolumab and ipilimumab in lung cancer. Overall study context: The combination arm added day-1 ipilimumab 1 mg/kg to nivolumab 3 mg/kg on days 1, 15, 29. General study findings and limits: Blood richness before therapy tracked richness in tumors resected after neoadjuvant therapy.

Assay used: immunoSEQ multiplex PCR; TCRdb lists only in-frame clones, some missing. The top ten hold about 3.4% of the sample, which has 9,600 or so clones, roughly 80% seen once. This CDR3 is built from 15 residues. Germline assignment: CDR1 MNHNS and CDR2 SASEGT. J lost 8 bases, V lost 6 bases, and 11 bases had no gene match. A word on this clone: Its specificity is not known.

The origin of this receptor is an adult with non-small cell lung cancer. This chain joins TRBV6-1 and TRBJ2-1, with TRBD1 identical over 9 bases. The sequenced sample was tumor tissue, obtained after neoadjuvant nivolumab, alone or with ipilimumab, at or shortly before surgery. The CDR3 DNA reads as TGTGCCAGCAGGCGAGGGGACAGGGCTTGGGATGAGCAGTTCTTC. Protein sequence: CASRRGDRAWDEQFF.